The clone carrying this TCR beta chain appeared a single time. The source of the sample is a study of control samples from healthy donors and cancer patients. Trimming took off 1 base at V and 6 bases at J, with 6 bases between the two ends. The CDR3 contains 12 residues. The data were produced by immunoSEQ multiplex PCR, yet TCRdb's version contains in-frame clones alone and is incomplete. The sample holds about 76,000 clones, 89% seen once. The sequence was obtained from a woman in her fifties or sixties with colorectal cancer. The sequenced sample was PBMCs. This rearrangement joins TRBV12-3 or TRBV12-4 to TRBJ1-2; D remains unclear. The CDR3 DNA reads as TGTGCCAGCAGTTTAGAGTTCCATGGCTACACCTTC. Encoded protein: CASSLEFHGYTF.